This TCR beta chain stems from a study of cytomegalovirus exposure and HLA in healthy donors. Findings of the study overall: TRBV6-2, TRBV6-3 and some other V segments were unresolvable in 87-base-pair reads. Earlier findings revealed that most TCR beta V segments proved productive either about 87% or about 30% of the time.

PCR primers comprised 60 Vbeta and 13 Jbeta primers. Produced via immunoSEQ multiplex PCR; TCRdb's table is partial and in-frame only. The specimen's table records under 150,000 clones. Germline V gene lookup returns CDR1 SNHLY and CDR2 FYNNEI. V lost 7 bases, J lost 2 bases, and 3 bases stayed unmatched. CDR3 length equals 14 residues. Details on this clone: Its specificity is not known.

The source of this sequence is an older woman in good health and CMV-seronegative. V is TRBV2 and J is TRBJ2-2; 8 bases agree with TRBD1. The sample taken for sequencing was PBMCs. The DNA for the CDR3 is TGTGCCAGCAAGGACAGGGATAACACCGGGGAGCTGTTTTTT. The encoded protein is CASKDRDNTGELFF.